This T cell receptor beta chain was recovered during a study of T cell responses to AZD1222 COVID-19 vaccine. Across the study: Second-dose schedules of about 4 or about 12 weeks were combined.

V was cut by 0 bases and J by 1 base, with 16 bases left in between. The germline V gene has CDR1 SEHNR and CDR2 FQNEAQ (reference sequence). The length of the CDR3 is 18 residues. Clones were sequenced by immunoSEQ multiplex PCR, and TCRdb holds only the in-frame ones, with some missing. There are approximately 100,000 clones in the sample; roughly 89% occur only once, and approximately 15% lies in the top ten. V is TRBV7-9 and J is TRBJ2-1, with D possibly matching TRBD2 (6 bases). This material consisted of peripheral blood, taken on day 0 of AZD1222 vaccination. This receptor was taken from an adult in good health. For the CDR3, the DNA is TGTGCCAGCAGCTTAGCGCGGGACTCCTTCCGGTCCTACAATGAGCAGTTCTTC. The encoded protein is CASSLARDSFRSYNEQFF.